This entry features one TCR beta chain sequence. Its recognized antigen is unknown. The germline gene is not matched at one end of the junction; a read error may be the cause. At the DNA level, this CDR3 is encoded by other sequences in the same sample as well. This specimen belongs to a study of regulatory and conventional T cells in RAG deficiency (dated by TCRdb to about 2017). Concerning the study at large: High-throughput TCR beta sequencing was used to compare the diversity and composition of the Treg, conventional CD4+ and CD8+ T cell repertoires of RAG-deficient patients with those of healthy controls. Results and caveats for the whole study, not just this receptor: All patient T-cell subsets had shorter CDR3 lengths; Omenn syndrome patients showed >80% Treg-Tconv repertoire overlap at nucleotide and amino acid level. Compared with control T-cell subpopulations, the RAG-deficient patients had markedly lower Shannon entropy and higher Simpson indices. For some subjects, some analyses of T-cell subsets were not performed. The CD25-high CD127-low cells sorted from Omenn syndrome patients may be peripherally activated cells rather than true Treg cells. Compared with controls, Omenn syndrome and CID/AS patients had approximately 100-fold fewer unique TCR beta sequences in Treg cells, whereas the reduction in the other subsets was roughly 9.3-fold.

Receptor libraries were prepared by the immunoSEQ multiplex PCR assay. Rearranged TCR beta chain products were amplified from the genomic DNA of sorted T-cell subsets and were then sequenced. The study's own analysis went as follows. Shannon entropy and Simpson indices were used to measure how diverse the repertoire of productive TCR beta rearrangements was. Clonal expansion was assessed using the summed frequency of the 100 most abundant productive TCR beta clonotypes among total reads. The TRB repertoires were scored with a self-reactivity index that is based on amino acid usage at CDR3beta positions 6 and 7. Two-way ANOVA was used for repertoire analyses, and Student t or Mann-Whitney tests were used for flow cytometric analyses. As stored in TCRdb, this immuneACCESS dataset retains in-frame rearrangements with V and J assigned. A fraction of the clones does not appear; measured against another copy, unresolved V genes explain less than half of the discrepancy, and the remainder lacks a known reason. V, J and clone size reflect that table, while D and trimming were determined from the DNA. This sample gives fewer than 35,000 clones in total; 75% to 90% of them show up just once. The top ten hold roughly 13% of the sample.

For CDR1 and CDR2, the germline V gene (reference sequence) lists GTSNPN and SVGIG. From cysteine to phenylalanine, the CDR3 is 13 amino acids long. The kept DNA is CDR3 alone, 39 bases in frame from the first base. Eight healthy control donors served as the comparison group for repertoire analyses. Before genomic DNA extraction, CD8+ T cells without CD4 were isolated from blood. These same records also appear under a second study, on regulatory T cells. As the second study states: The multiplex PCR used 52 forward TRBV primers and 13 reverse TRBJ primers, with assay-based and computational corrections for amplification bias. Repertoires from patients had restricted unique TRB V-J pairs and skewed V and J gene usage, with the strongest effect in regulatory T cells. The study compared T-cell receptor beta repertoires of sorted regulatory, conventional CD4+ and CD8+ T cells in CD3G-deficient patients with those in healthy controls. Ficoll density separation was used to isolate peripheral blood mononuclear cells. A FACSAria cell sorter was used to isolate CD3+ CD8+ CD4- T cells. Within the immunoSEQ assay, multiplex PCR amplified rearranged TRB loci from genomic DNA. An Illumina HiSeq platform was used to sequence the TRB amplicons. Raw sequences were error-filtered and aligned to reference gene sequences by custom algorithms and were subsequently analyzed with the immunoSEQ online tools. Frequencies of productive and nonproductive TRB rearrangements were evaluated among both unique and total sequences. Prism software was used to run t tests, Mann-Whitney tests or two-way ANOVA for comparisons between groups.

The chain was built from TRBV30 and TRBJ1-5, with no D gene named confidently. The sequencing input was CD8+ T cells sorted from blood. This sequence originates from a human donor in good health. In nucleotide form, the sequence is TGTGCCTGGAGTGTACAGCTCAATCAGCCCCAACATTTT. Its product reads: CAWSVQLNQPQHF.